This paragraph covers one T cell receptor beta chain sequence. This entry comes from a study of T cells in Graves' hyperthyroidism and ophthalmopathy. Amplified TCR beta CDR3 regions derived from RNA transcripts. A first-round RT-PCR of the TCR CDR3 used the HTBI primer set. One entry per CDR3 protein results from TCRdb running MiXCR on the multiplex PCR reads. The profile covers 300,000 to 350,000 distinct CDR3 sequences, with roughly 15% appearing a single time and approximately 33% taken by the ten largest. This CDR3 is 15 amino acids long. J gave up 3 bases and V 6 bases, and 8 bases lay outside the gene matches. CDR1 is MNHNS and CDR2 is SASEGT in the germline V gene.

The receptor was derived from a man younger than 45 with Graves' hyperthyroidism. The chain is built from TRBV6-1 and TRBJ1-2, with TRBD1 matching 9 bases. Sequencing was performed on blood. The CDR3 spells CASRPGTGTYYGYTF. The CDR3, as DNA: TGTGCCAGCAGGCCCGGGACAGGGACGTACTATGGCTACACCTTC.